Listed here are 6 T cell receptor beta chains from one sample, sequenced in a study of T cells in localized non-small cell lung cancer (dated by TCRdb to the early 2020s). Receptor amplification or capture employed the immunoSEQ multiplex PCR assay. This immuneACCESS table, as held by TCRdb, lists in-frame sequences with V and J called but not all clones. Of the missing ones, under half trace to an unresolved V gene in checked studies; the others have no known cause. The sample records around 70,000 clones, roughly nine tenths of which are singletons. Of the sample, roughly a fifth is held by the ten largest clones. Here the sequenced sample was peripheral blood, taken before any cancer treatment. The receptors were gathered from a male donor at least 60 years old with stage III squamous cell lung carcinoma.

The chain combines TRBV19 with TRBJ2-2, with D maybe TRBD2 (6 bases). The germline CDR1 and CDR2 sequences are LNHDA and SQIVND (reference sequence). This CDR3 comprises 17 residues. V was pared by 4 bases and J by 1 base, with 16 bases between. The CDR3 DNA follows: TGTGCCAGTAGTACCTGGGGCGGGGCCGAGAACACCGGGGAGCTGTTTTTT. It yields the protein CASSTWGGAENTGELFF.

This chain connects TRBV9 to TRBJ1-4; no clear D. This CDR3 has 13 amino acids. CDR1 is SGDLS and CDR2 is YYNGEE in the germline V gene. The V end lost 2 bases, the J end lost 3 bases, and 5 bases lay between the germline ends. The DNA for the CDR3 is TGTGCCAGCAGCGTTTCTTCTAATGAAAAACTGTTTTTT. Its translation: CASSVSSNEKLFF.

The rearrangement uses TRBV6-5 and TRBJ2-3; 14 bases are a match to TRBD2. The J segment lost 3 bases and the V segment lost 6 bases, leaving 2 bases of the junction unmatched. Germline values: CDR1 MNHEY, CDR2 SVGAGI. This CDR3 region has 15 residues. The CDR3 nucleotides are TGTGCCAGCAGCGGGACTAGCGGGGGAACAGATACGCAGTATTTT. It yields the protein CASSGTSGGTDTQYF.

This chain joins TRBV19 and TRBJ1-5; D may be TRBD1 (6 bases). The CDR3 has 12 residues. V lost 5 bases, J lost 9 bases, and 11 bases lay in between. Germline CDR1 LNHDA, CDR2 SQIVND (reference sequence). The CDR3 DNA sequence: TGTGCCAGTAGTTGGGGGGCTGGGCCCCAGCATTTT. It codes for CASSWGAGPQHF.

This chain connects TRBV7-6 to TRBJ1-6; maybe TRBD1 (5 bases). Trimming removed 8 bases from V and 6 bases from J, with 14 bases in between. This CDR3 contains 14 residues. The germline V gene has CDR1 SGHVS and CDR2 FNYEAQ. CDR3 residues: CASGATASNSPLHF. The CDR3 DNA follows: TGTGCCAGCGGGGCGACCGCTTCTAATTCACCCCTCCACTTT. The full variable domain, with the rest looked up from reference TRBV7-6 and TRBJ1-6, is GAGVSQSPRYKVTKRGQDVALRCDPISGHVSLYWYRQALGQGPEFLTYFNYEAQQDKSGLPNDRFSAERPEGSISTLTIQRTEQRDSAMYRCASGATASNSPLHFGNGTRLTVT.

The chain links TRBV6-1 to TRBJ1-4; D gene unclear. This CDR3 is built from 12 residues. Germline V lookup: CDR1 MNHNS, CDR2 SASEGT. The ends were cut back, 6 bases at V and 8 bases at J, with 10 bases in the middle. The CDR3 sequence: CASRSDGEKLFF. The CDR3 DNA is TGTGCCAGCAGATCAGACGGGGAAAAACTGTTTTTT.